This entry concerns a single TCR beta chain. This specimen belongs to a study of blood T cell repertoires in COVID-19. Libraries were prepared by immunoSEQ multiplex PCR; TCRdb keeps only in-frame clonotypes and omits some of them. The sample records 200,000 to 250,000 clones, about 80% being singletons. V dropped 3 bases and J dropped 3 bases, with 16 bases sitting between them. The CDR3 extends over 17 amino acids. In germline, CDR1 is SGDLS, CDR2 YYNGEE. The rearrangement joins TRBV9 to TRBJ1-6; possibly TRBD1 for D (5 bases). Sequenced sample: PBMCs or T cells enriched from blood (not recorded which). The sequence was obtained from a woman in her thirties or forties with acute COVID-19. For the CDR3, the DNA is TGTGCCAGCAGCGCAAACCCGTGGACAATCTATAATTCACCCCTCCACTTT. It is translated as CASSANPWTIYNSPLHF.